This T cell receptor (beta chain) was recovered during a study of T cells after yellow fever vaccination. TCRdb redid the calling of the 5' RACE reads with MiXCR, one entry per CDR3 protein. The sample includes about 320,000 distinct CDR3 sequences, around 4.3% seen only once; the top ten take roughly 19%. This clonotype was seen ten or more times. Germline-derived CDR1 and CDR2 are LGHNA and YSLEER. This CDR3 is 13 amino acids long. Trimming left V 6 bases short and J 2 bases short, with 10 bases between. The chain uses TRBV4-3 and TRBJ2-5; D might be TRBD2 (6 bases). The TCR was taken from a man in his late teens or twenties who received the YFV17D yellow fever vaccine. This material consisted of PBMCs, taken 15 days after the yellow fever booster vaccination. CDR3 loop: CASSLTSQETQYF. DNA for the CDR3: TGCGCCAGCAGTCTGACTAGTCAAGAGACCCAGTACTTC.